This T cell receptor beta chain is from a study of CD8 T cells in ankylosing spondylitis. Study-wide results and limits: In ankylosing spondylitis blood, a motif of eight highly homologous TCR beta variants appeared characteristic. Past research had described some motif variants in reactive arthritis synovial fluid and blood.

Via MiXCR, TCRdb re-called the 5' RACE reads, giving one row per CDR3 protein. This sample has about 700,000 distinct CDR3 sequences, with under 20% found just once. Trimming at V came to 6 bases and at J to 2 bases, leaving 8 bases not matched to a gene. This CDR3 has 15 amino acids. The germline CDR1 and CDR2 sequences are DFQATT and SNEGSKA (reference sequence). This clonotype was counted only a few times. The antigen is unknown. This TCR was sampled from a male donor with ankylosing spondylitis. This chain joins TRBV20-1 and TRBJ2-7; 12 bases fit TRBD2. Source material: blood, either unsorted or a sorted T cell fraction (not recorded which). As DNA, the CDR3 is TGCAGTGCCCACGACGGACTAGCGGGGACCTACGAGCAGTACTTC. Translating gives CSAHDGLAGTYEQYF.